These T cell receptor beta chains were read from a single sample in a study of T cell repertoires in cytomegalovirus infection. TCRdb independently ran MiXCR on the reads; one entry per CDR3 protein. This repertoire shows some 700,000 distinct CDR3 sequences, 30% to 35% found once; its top ten account for 15% to 20%. These receptors' antigens are unknown. The sample here was cultured PBMCs, taken from culture after CMV antigen stimulation. Every receptor here comes from a human donor in good health (CMV status not recorded). Some clones in this sample may be carry-over from other donors' samples. The CDR3 runs from the conserved cysteine through the conserved F or W.

TRBV6-1	TRBJ2-1	CATGDPTYNEQFF
TRBV5-1	TRBJ1-1	CASSPRGAGTEAFF
TRBV6-6	TRBJ2-3	CASSGRDRTTDTQYF
TRBV27	TRBJ2-1	CASSRLADEQFF
TRBV7-9	TRBJ2-7	CASSIAGADYEQYF
TRBV18	TRBJ2-7	CASSPLALEQYF
TRBV6-1	TRBJ1-1	CASSENRAGDTEAFF
TRBV12-3/TRBV12-4	TRBJ2-3	CASRPGFTDTQYF
TRBV20-1	TRBJ2-5	CSAREPAGTRGTQYF
TRBV5-4	TRBJ2-7	CASSPTGEEQYF
TRBV7-2	TRBJ1-2	CASSFRTNSYTF
TRBV6-6	TRBJ1-4	CASSYSAGRDEKLFF
TRBV6-6	TRBJ1-2	CASRRARIYGYTF
TRBV6-1	TRBJ2-5	CASRKGIIYQETQYF
TRBV7-2	TRBJ1-6	CASSQSVNSPLHF
TRBV7-6	TRBJ2-3	CASSWADATDTQYF
TRBV7-8	TRBJ1-1	CASSNPQGAGTEAFF
TRBV20-1	TRBJ1-5	CSARGDRDNQPQHF
TRBV7-2	TRBJ2-2	CASSPSRHSEELFF
TRBV6-6	TRBJ1-4	CASRGQGHRHTNEKLFF
TRBV6-5	TRBJ1-4	CASRSPGTGFEKLFF
TRBV7-6	TRBJ1-2	CASSLKNSAFGGYTF
TRBV4-2	TRBJ2-2	CASSQATGELFF
TRBV3-1	TRBJ2-1	CASSQPDGGNEQFF
TRBV7-2	TRBJ2-5	CASSLRGETQYF
TRBV20-1	TRBJ2-7	CSARDRKGDPWEQYF
TRBV2	TRBJ2-7	CASRDGVSYEQYF
TRBV6-1	TRBJ1-5	CASSRQVLGNQPQHF
TRBV4-3	TRBJ1-4	CASSQDPQREKLFF
TRBV20-1	TRBJ1-3	CSASPGAGNTIYF
TRBV28	TRBJ1-5	CASSLTGIHQPQHF
TRBV5-3	TRBJ2-7	CAWGLAGVYEQYF
TRBV2	TRBJ1-2	CASSLLPGAKGYGYTF
TRBV27	TRBJ1-4	CASSPPNRADRYAATNEKLFF
TRBV11-2	TRBJ1-1	CASSRVGNTEAFF
TRBV30	TRBJ1-2	CAWDHYRDWGYTF
TRBV7-2	TRBJ2-7	CASSLASGVPYEQYF
TRBV19	TRBJ2-3	CASSIAGVGLADTDTQYF
TRBV10-3	TRBJ2-7	CAIRSGTVYEQYF
TRBV11-2	TRBJ2-1	CASSLDPGLAGVEQFF
TRBV2	TRBJ2-5	CASSDRGPQYF
TRBV7-8	TRBJ1-1	CASSSLGDNTEAFF
TRBV20-1	TRBJ2-1	CSARDGTSGGGEQFF
TRBV7-2	TRBJ2-7	CASSLDLRSYEQYF
TRBV20-1	TRBJ1-2	CSARDRTEPNYGYTF
TRBV10-3	TRBJ2-1	CAISESYNEQFF
TRBV19	TRBJ2-7	CASSTRQNSYEQYF
TRBV7-2	TRBJ2-5	CASSLFRGLGQETQYF
TRBV10-3	TRBJ1-2	CAITAGTGDYTF
TRBV6-1	TRBJ1-2	CASSTRQGGSYGYTF
TRBV7-6	TRBJ1-1	CASSVGTDRNTEAFF
TRBV5-6	TRBJ1-1	CASRPRGLGTEAFF